This T cell receptor beta chain was identified in a study of PD-L1 blockade in urothelial cancer. Overall study: Patients took up atezolizumab in 2014 at 1,200 mg intravenously every 3 weeks. Researchers found blood samples held a median of roughly 140,000 T cells.

Germline V CDR1 and CDR2: MNHEY, SMNVEV (reference sequence). J gave up 10 bases and V 5 bases, and 6 bases lay outside the gene matches. The CDR3 is 15 amino acids. The sample's time point: peripheral blood 6 weeks after treatment start. The repertoire was sequenced with immunoSEQ multiplex PCR; TCRdb's copy has only in-frame clones and lacks some. Of 35,000 to 40,000 clones in the sample, about 88% were seen once. The chain uses TRBV27 and TRBJ2-2, with TRBD2 matching over 14 bases. This TCR derives from a man between 60 and 75 years old with urothelial cancer. The input for sequencing was PBMCs, taken around atezolizumab (anti-PD-L1) treatment. DNA for the CDR3: TGTGCCAGCAGTAGGACTAGCGGGAGGCTGCAGGAGCTGTTTTTT. Protein sequence: CASSRTSGRLQELFF.